This T cell receptor (beta chain) was retrieved from a study of blood T cell repertoires in COVID-19. Study-level information: From the United States, Italy and Spain came samples of acute and convalescent COVID-19. T cells, B-cell-depleted T cells, or PBMCs provided the cDNA or gDNA that served as material.

V shed 6 bases, J shed 8 bases, and the junction held 12 bases outside the gene matches. In germline, CDR1 is LGHNT, CDR2 FRNRAP. The CDR3 spans 16 residues. Original processing notes: Amplifying reference gene primers gave estimates of nucleated cell counts. Assay used: immunoSEQ multiplex PCR; TCRdb lists only in-frame clones, some missing. V and J calls and clone size are given by that table; D and trimming were obtained from the DNA. The sample lists 40,000 to 55,000 clones; around 90% were seen once. Source material: peripheral blood. The TCR sequence derives from a human donor in a cohort sampled during active COVID-19. This chain uses TRBV12-5 with TRBJ1-6; TRBD1 matches 8 bases. The CDR3, as DNA: TGTGCTAGTGGACCGACAGGGGTTAGTGTACATTCACCCCTCCACTTT. Protein product: CASGPTGVSVHSPLHF.